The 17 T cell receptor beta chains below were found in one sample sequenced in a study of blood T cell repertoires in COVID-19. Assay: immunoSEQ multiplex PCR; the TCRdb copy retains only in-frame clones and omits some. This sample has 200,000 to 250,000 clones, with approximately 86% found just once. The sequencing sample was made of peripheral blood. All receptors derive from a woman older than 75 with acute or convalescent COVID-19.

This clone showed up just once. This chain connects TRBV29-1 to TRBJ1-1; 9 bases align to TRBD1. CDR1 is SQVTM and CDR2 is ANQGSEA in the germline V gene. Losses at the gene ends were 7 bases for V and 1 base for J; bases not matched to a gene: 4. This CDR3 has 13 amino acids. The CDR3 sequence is CSGSTGGNTEAFF. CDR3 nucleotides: TGCAGCGGATCGACAGGGGGGAACACTGAAGCTTTCTTT.

The CDR3 region is CASSQGAAGNQPQHF. DNA of the CDR3: TGCGCCAGCAGCCAAGGGGCGGCAGGGAATCAGCCCCAGCATTTT. The gene calls are TRBV4-3 and TRBJ1-5; D might be TRBD1 (5 bases). The CDR3 loop spans 15 amino acids. Trimming cost V 1 base and J 4 bases, with 11 bases left between them. Germline V gives CDR1 LGHNA, CDR2 YSLEER.

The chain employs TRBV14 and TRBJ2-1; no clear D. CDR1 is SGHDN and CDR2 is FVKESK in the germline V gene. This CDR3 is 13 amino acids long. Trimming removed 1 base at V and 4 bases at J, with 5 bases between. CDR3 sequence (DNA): TGTGCCAGCAGCCAAGCAGGATACAATGAGCAGTTCTTC. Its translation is CASSQAGYNEQFF.

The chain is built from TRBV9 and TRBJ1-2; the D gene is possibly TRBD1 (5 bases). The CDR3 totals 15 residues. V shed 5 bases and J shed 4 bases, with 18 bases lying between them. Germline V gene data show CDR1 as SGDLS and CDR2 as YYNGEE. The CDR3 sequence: CASSVGGEVSYGYTF. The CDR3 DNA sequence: TGTGCCAGCAGTGTCGGGGGGGAAGTAAGCTATGGCTACACCTTC.

The CDR3 coding sequence is TGTGCCTGGACCGGGACTAGCGGGGGGGCCGGGGAGCTGTTTTTT. Translated, it gives CAWTGTSGGAGELFF. The gene calls are TRBV30 and TRBJ2-2; TRBD2 matches at 16 bases. The germline CDR1 and CDR2 sequences are GTSNPN and SVGIG (reference sequence). V lost 4 bases and J lost 6; bases outside the gene matches: 2. The CDR3 length is 15 residues.

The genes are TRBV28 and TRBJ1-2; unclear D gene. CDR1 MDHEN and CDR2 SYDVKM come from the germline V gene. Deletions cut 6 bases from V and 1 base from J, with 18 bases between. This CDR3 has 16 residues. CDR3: CASSLLPWRGNYGYTF. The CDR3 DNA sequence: TGTGCCAGCAGCCTTCTCCCTTGGCGGGGTAACTATGGCTACACCTTC.

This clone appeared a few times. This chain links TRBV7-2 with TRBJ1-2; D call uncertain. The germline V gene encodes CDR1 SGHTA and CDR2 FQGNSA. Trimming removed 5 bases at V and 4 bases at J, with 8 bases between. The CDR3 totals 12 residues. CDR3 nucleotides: TGTGCCAGCAGCCCCCCTCGCTATGGCTACACCTTC. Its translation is CASSPPRYGYTF.

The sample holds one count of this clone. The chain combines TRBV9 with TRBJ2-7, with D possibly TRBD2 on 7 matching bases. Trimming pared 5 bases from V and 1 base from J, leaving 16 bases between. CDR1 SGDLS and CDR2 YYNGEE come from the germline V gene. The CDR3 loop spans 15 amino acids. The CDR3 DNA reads TGTGCCAGCAGTGGGGGGGCAGGGAGATCCTACGAGCAGTACTTC. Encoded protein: CASSGGAGRSYEQYF. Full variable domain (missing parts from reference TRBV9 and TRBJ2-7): DSGVTQTPKHLITATGQRVTLRCSPRSGDLSVYWYQQSLDQGLQFLIQYYNGEERAKGNILERFSAQQFPDLHSELNLSSLELGDSALYFCASSGGAGRSYEQYFGPGTRLTVT.

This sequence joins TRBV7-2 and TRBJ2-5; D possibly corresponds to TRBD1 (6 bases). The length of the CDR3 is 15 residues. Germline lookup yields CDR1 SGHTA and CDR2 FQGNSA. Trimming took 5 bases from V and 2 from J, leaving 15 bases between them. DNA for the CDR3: TGTGCCAGCAGCGCAGGACAGAATCCGCAAGAGACCCAGTACTTC. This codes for CASSAGQNPQETQYF.

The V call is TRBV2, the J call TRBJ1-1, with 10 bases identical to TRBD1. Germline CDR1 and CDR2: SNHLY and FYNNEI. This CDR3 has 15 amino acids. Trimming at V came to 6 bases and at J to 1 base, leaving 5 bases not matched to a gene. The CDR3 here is CASSRDRGGNTEAFF. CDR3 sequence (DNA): TGTGCCAGCAGCCGGGACAGGGGAGGGAACACTGAAGCTTTCTTT.

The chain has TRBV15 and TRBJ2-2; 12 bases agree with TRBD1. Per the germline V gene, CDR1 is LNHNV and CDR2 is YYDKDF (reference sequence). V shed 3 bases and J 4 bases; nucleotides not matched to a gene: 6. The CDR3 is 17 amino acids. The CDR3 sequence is CATSSGDRGPATGELFF. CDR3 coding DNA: TGTGCCACCAGCAGTGGGGACAGGGGGCCGGCCACCGGGGAGCTGTTTTTT.

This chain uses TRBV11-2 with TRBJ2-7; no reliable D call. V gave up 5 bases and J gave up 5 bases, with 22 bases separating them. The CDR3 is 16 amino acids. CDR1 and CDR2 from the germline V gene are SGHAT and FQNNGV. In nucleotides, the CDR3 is TGTGCCAGCAGCGGAAGTATCGGGTTTCTTCGGAACGAGCAGTACTTC. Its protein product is CASSGSIGFLRNEQYF.

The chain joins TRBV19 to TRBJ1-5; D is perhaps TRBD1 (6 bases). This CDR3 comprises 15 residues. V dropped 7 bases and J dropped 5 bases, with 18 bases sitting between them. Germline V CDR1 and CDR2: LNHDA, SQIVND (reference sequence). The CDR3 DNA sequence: TGTGCCAGTAAGAGGAGGACAGAGAGGGATCAGCCCCAGCATTTT. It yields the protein CASKRRTERDQPQHF. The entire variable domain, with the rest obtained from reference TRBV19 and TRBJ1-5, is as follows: DGGITQSPKYLFRKEGQNVTLSCEQNLNHDAMYWYRQDPGQGLRLIYYSQIVNDFQKGDIAEGYSVSREKKESFPLTVTSAQKNPTAFYLCASKRRTERDQPQHFGDGTRLSIL.

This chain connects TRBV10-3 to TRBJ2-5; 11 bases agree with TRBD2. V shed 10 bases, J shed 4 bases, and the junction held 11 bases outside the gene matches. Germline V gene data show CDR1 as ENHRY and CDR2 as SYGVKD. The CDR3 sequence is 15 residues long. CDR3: CATTTSGAGGETQYF. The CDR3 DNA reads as TGTGCCACCACGACTAGCGGGGCGGGGGGAGAGACCCAGTACTTC.

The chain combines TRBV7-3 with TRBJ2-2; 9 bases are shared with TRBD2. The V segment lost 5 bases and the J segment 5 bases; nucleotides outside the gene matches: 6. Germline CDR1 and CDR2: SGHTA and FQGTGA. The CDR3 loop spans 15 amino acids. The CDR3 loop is CASSPLSGGTGELFF. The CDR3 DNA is TGTGCCAGCAGCCCCCTTAGCGGGGGTACCGGGGAGCTGTTTTTT. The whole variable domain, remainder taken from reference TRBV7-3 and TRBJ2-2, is GAGVSQTPSNKVTEKGKYVELRCDPISGHTALYWYRQSLGQGPEFLIYFQGTGAADDSGLPNDRFFAVRPEGSVSTLKIQRTERGDSAVYLCASSPLSGGTGELFFGEGSRLTVL.

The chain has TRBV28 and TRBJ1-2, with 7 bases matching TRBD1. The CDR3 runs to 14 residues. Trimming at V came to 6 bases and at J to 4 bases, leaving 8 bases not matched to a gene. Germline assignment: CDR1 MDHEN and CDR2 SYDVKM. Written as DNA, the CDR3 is TGTGCCAGCAGCTCCCCCGACAGGGTCTATGGCTACACCTTC. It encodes CASSSPDRVYGYTF.

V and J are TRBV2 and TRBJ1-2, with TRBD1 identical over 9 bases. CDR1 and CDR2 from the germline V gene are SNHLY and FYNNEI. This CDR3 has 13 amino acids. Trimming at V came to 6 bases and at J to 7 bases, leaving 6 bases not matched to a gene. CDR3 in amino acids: CASSQDRGGGYTF. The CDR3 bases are TGTGCCAGCAGCCAGGACAGGGGCGGTGGCTACACCTTC.